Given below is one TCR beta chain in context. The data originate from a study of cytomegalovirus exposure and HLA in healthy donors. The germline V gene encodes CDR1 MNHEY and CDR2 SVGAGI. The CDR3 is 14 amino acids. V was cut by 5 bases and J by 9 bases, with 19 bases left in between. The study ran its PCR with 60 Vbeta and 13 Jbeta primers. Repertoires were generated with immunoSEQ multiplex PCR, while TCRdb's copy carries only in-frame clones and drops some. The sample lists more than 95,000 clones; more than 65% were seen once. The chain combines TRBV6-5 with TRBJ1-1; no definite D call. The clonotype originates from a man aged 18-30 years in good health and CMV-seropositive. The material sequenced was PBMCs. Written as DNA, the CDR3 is TGTGCCAGCAGTGGTGAGGGAACATACGCCAAAGCTTTCTTT. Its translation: CASSGEGTYAKAFF.